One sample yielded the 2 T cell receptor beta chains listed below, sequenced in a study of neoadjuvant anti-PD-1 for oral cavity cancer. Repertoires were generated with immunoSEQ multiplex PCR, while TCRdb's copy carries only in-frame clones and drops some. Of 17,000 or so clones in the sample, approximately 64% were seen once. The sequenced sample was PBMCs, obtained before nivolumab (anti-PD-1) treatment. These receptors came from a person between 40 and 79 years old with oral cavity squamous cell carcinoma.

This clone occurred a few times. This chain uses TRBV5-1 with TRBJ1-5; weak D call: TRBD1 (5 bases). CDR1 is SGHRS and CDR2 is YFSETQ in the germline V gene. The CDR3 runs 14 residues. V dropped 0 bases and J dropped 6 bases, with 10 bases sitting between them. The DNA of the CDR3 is TGCGCCAGCAGCTTGGAGCAGGGTGGTCAGCCCCAGCATTTT. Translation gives CASSLEQGGQPQHF.

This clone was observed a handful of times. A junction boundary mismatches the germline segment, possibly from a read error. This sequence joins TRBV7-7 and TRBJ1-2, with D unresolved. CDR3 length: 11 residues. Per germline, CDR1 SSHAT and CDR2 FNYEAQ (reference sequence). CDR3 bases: TGTGCTAGCAGCTTAATCCCGGGCTACACCTTC. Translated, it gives CASSLIPGYTF.